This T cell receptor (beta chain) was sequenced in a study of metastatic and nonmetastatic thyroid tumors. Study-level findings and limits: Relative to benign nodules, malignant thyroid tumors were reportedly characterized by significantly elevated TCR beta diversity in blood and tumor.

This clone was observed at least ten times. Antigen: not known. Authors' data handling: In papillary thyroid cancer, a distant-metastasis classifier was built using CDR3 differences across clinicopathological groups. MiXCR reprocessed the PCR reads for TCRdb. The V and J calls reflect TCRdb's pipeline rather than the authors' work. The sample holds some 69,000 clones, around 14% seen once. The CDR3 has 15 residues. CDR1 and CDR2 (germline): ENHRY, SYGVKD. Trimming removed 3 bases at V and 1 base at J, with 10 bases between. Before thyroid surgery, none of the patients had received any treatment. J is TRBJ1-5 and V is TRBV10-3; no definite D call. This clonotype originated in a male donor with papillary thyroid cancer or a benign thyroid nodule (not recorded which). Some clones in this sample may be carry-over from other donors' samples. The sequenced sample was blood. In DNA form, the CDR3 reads TGTGCCATCAGTGAAGTCGGCGGGAGCAATCAGCCCCAGCATTTT. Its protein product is CAISEVGGSNQPQHF.